A selection of T cell receptor beta chains follows, all from one sample in a study of T cell responses to AZD1222 COVID-19 vaccine. Profiling relied on immunoSEQ multiplex PCR, and the TCRdb table lists in-frame clones only, not all of them. The sample contains 80,000 to 95,000 clones, 92% of which appear only once. Material: peripheral blood, obtained on day 0 of AZD1222 vaccination. These receptors all come from an adult in good health. CDR3s include the opening cysteine and the closing phenylalanine or tryptophan.

V	J	CDR3
TRBV4-2	TRBJ2-1	CASSQEGTSFPNEQFF
TRBV27	TRBJ1-2	CASSAGQTNYGYTF
TRBV27	TRBJ1-2	CASSTHPQGANYGYTF
TRBV9	TRBJ1-2	CASSVAGGARNYGYTF
TRBV28	TRBJ1-5	CASCLTGFRGQPQHF
TRBV28	TRBJ2-7	CASNPGGSYYEQYF
TRBV12-3/TRBV12-4	TRBJ2-1	CASRPSGDNEQFF
TRBV28	TRBJ2-7	CASSFPWQVNYEQYF
TRBV10-2	TRBJ2-2	CASSESTLRDTGELFF
TRBV27	TRBJ1-5	CASRGGNQPQHF
TRBV7-9	TRBJ2-7	CASSLAVPEQYF
TRBV7-2	TRBJ1-3	CASSPGQGATSGNTIYF
TRBV5-1	TRBJ2-1	CASSRTGPNYNEQFF
TRBV6-5	TRBJ1-2	CASSYITGKFYGYTF
TRBV5-8	TRBJ2-7	CASRSSGSGQYF
TRBV11-3	TRBJ2-6	CASSQDRDRGMDSGANVLTF
TRBV4-3	TRBJ2-7	CASSRDGQGYEQYF